The 3 T cell receptor beta chains below were found in one sample sequenced in a study of T cell responses to AZD1222 COVID-19 vaccine. Repertoires were generated with immunoSEQ multiplex PCR, while TCRdb's copy carries only in-frame clones and drops some. The repertoire has around 91,000 clones, approximately 91% of them found once; the top ten carry over 15%. The sample in question was peripheral blood, obtained on day 0 of AZD1222 vaccination. The receptors were gathered from an adult in good health.

This clone was detected only once. The V gene is TRBV19, the J gene TRBJ2-4; no clear D. The germline CDR1 and CDR2 sequences are LNHDA and SQIVND (reference sequence). This CDR3 spans 14 amino acids. With 3 bases removed from V and 9 bases from J, the gap between germline ends came to 15 bases. The CDR3 reads CASSMDGVKSIQYF. The CDR3 region has the DNA TGTGCCAGTAGTATGGACGGAGTTAAGAGCATTCAGTACTTC.

This clone was observed once. V and J are TRBV6-5 and TRBJ2-7, with unresolved D. The CDR3 totals 12 residues. V was shortened by 2 bases and J by 5 bases, with 7 bases between the two germline ends. In germline, CDR1 is MNHEY, CDR2 SVGAGI. The chain's CDR3 is CASSYDRHEQYF. The CDR3 coding sequence is TGTGCCAGCAGTTACGATCGCCACGAGCAGTACTTC.

The CDR3 reads CASSLESGTSGSEQFF. The CDR3 region has the DNA TGTGCCAGCAGCTTAGAGTCCGGGACTAGCGGGAGTGAGCAGTTCTTC. The chain is built from TRBV7-2 and TRBJ2-1; 14 nucleotides agree with TRBD2. Trimming took 1 base from V and 9 from J; bases not matched to a gene: 5. The length of the CDR3 is 16 residues. Per germline, CDR1 SGHTA and CDR2 FQGNSA.